Each of the 9 T cell receptor beta chains below was sequenced from the same sample in a study of cytomegalovirus exposure and HLA in healthy donors. PCR involved 60 Vbeta and 13 Jbeta primers. TCRdb's copy holds only in-frame clones and misses some; the assay was immunoSEQ multiplex PCR. This sample's clone table lists some 84,000 clones. Input material: PBMCs. These receptors all come from a middle-aged man in good health and CMV-seronegative.

This chain connects TRBV7-2 to TRBJ1-5, with D uncertain. Trimming removed 1 base from V and 0 bases from J, with 10 bases in between. CDR3 length: 16 residues. Germline V gene sequence: CDR1 SGHTA, CDR2 FQGNSA. The CDR3 region has the DNA TGTGCCAGCAGCTTAGTTGGCGGAAATAGCAATCAGCCCCAGCATTTT. Translated, it gives CASSLVGGNSNQPQHF.

The CDR3 DNA sequence: TGCGCCAGCAGCTTGACGACAGGCTCCTATAATTCACCCCTCCACTTT. This sequence encodes CASSLTTGSYNSPLHF. The chain carries TRBV5-1 and TRBJ1-6, with a tentative D call TRBD1 (6 bases). Trimming shortened V by 1 base and J by 0 bases, and 8 bases separated the two germline ends. The CDR3 totals 16 residues. Per germline, CDR1 SGHRS and CDR2 YFSETQ.

The chain recombines TRBV27 with TRBJ2-7; D may be TRBD1 (5 bases). The germline V gene has CDR1 MNHEY and CDR2 SMNVEV (reference sequence). The CDR3 length is 14 residues. Trimming stripped 3 bases from V and 4 bases from J, with 13 bases between. CDR3 residues: CASSFQGAYYEQYF. CDR3 in DNA: TGTGCCAGCAGTTTTCAAGGGGCATATTACGAGCAGTACTTC.

The J gene is TRBJ1-3, the V gene TRBV5-1; 7 bases are a match to TRBD1. This CDR3 comprises 18 residues. Per the germline V gene, CDR1 is SGHRS and CDR2 is YFSETQ. The trim removed 4 bases at V and 0 bases at J, leaving 13 bases unmatched. Here the CDR3 reads CASSLLVQGTNSGNTIYF. The CDR3 DNA reads TGCGCCAGCAGCCTTCTTGTACAGGGGACAAACTCTGGAAACACCATATATTTT.

This sequence joins TRBV5-6 and TRBJ1-5; no reliable D call. The V end was cut by 2 bases, the J end by 0 bases, with 12 bases between. In germline, CDR1 is SGHDT, CDR2 YYEEEE. This CDR3 is built from 16 residues. The CDR3 DNA sequence: TGTGCCAGCAGCTTCAAACCAGGCTATAGCAATCAGCCCCAGCATTTT. The encoded protein is CASSFKPGYSNQPQHF.

This chain joins TRBV7-2 and TRBJ1-4; D uncertain. V was trimmed by 2 bases and J by 7 bases, leaving 8 bases between them. Germline assignment: CDR1 SGHTA and CDR2 FQGNSA. The CDR3 is 13 amino acids. The CDR3 loop is CASSLSRGEKLFF. DNA for the CDR3: TGTGCCAGCAGCTTATCACGAGGTGAAAAACTGTTTTTT.

The chain combines TRBV6-1 with TRBJ2-5, with D perhaps matching TRBD1 (5 bases). The CDR3 extends over 12 amino acids. In germline, CDR1 is MNHNS, CDR2 SASEGT. V lost 5 bases, J lost 11 bases, and 15 bases lay in between. The CDR3 spells CASSYQGWRQYF. CDR3 nucleotides: TGTGCCAGCAGTTATCAGGGATGGCGGCAGTACTTC.

This chain uses TRBV11-3 with TRBJ2-2; D remains unclear. This CDR3 region has 15 residues. Germline V gene lookup returns CDR1 SGHNT and CDR2 YENEEA. V was trimmed by 1 base and J by 5 bases, leaving 11 bases between them. CDR3 region: CASSLVVGDTGELFF. The CDR3 DNA reads TGTGCCAGCAGCTTAGTTGTAGGAGATACCGGGGAGCTGTTTTTT.

The chain recombines TRBV28 with TRBJ1-5, with 8 bases matching TRBD1. With V trimmed by 7 bases and J by 6 bases, 8 bases remained unmatched. Germline V gives CDR1 MDHEN, CDR2 SYDVKM. CDR3 length equals 14 residues. CDR3 DNA sequence: TGTGCCAGCAAAGACAGGGGCGACGGTCAGCCCCAGCATTTT. Translation: CASKDRGDGQPQHF. The whole variable domain, remainder taken from reference TRBV28 and TRBJ1-5, is DVKVTQSSRYLVKRTGEKVFLECVQDMDHENMFWYRQDPGLGLRLIYFSYDVKMKEKGDIPEGYSVSREKKERFSLILESASTNQTSMYLCASKDRGDGQPQHFGDGTRLSIL.